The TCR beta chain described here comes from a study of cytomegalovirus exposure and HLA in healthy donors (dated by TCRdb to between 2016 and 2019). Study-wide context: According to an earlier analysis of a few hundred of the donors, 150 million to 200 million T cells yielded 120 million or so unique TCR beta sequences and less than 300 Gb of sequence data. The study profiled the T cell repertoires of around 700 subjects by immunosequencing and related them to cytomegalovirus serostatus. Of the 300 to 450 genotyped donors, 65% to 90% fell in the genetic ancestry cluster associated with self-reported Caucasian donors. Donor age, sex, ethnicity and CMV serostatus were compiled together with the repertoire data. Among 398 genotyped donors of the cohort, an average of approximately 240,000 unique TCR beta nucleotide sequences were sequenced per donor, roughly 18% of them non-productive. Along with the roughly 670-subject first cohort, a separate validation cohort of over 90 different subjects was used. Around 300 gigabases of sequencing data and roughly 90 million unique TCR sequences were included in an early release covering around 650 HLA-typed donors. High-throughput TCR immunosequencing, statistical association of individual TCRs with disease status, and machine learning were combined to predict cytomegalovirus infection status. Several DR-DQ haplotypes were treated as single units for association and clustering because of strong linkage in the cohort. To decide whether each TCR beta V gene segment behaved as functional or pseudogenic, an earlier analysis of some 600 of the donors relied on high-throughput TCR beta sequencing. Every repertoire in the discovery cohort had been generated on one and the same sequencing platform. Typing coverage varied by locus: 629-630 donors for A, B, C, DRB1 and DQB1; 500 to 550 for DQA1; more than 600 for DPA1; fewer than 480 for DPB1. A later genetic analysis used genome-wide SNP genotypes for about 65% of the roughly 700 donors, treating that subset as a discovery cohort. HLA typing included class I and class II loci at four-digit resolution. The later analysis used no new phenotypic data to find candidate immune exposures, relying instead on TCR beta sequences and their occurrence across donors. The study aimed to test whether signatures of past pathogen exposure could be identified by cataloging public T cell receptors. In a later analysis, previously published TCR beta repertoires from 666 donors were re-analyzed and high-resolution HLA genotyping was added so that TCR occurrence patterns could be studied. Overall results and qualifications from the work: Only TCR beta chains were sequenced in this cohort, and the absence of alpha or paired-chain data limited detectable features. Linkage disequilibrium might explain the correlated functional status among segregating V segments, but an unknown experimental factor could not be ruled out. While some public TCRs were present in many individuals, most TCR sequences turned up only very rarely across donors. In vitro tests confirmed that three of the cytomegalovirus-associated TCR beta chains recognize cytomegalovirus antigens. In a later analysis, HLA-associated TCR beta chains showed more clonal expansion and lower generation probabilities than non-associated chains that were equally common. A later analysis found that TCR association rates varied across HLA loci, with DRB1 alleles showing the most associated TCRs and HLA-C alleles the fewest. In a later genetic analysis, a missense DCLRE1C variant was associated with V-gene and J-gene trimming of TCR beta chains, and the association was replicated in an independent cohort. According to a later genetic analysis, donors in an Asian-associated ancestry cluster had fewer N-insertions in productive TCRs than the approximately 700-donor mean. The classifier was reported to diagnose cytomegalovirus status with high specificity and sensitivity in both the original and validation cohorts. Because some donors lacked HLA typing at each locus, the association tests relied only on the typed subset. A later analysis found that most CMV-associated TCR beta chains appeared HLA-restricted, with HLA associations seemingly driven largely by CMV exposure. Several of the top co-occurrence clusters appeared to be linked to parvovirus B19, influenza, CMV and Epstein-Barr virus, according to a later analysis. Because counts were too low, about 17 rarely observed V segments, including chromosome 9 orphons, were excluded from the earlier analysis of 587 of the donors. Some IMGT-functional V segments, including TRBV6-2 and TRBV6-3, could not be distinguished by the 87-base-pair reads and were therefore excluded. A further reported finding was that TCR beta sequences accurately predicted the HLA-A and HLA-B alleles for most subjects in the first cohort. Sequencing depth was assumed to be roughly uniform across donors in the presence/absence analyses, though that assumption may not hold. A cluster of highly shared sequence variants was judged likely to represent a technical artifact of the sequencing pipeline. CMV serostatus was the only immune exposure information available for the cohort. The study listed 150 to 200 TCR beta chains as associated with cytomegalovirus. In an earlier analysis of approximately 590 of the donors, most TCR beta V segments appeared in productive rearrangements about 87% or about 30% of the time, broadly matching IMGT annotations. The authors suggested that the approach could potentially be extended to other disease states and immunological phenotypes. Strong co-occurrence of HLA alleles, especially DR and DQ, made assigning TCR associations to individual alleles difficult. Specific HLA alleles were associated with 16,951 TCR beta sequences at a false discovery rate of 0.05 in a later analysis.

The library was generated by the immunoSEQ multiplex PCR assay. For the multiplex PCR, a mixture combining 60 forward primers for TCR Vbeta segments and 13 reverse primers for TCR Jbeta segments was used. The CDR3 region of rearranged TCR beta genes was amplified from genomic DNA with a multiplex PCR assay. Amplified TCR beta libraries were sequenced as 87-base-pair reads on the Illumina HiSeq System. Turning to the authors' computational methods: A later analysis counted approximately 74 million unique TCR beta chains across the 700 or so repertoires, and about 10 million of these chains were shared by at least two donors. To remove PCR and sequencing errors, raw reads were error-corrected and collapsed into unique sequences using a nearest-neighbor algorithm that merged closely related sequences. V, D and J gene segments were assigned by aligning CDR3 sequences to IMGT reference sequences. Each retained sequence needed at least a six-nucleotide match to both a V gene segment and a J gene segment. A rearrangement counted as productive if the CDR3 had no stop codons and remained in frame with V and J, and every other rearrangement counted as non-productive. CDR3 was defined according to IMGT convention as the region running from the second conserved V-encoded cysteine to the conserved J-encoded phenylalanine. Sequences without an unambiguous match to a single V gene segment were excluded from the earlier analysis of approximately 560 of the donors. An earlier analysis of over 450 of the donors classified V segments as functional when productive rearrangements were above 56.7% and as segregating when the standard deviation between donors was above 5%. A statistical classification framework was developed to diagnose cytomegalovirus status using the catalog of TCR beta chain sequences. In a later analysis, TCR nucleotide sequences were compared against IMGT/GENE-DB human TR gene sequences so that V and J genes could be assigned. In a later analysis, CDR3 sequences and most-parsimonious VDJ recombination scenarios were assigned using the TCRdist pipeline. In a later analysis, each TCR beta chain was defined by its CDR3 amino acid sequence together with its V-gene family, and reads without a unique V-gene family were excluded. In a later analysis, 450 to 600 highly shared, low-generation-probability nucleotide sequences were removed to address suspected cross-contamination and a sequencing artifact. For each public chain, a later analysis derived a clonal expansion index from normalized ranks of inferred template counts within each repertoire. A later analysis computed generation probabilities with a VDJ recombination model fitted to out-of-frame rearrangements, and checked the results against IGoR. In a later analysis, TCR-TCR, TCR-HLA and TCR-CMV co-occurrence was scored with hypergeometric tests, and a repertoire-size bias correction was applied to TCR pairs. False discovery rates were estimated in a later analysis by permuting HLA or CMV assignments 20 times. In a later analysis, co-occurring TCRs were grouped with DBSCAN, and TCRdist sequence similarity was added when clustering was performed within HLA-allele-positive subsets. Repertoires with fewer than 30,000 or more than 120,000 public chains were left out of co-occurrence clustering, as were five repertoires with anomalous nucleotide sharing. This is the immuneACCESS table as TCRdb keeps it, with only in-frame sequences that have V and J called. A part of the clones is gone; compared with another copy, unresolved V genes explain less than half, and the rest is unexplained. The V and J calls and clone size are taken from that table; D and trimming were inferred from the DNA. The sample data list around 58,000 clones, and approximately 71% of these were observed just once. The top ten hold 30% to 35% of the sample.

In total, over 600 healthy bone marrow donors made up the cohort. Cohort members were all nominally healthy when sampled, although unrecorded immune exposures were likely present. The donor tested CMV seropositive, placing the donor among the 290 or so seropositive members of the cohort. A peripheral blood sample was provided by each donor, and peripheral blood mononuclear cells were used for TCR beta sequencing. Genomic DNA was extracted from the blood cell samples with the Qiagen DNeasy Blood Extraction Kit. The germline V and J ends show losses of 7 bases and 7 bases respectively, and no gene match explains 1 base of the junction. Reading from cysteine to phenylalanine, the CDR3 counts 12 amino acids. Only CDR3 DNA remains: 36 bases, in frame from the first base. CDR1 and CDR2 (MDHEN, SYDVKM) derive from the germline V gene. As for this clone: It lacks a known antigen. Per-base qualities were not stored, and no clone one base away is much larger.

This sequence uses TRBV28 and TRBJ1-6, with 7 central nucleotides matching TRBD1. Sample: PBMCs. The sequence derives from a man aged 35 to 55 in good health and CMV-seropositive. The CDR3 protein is CASMTGNSPLHF. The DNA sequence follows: TGTGCCAGCATGACAGGGAATTCACCCCTCCACTTT.